This T cell receptor beta chain was retrieved from a study of memory CD4+ T cells and cytomegalovirus serostatus. General study results and limits: CMV serostatus prediction reached median AUC around 0.95, or 0.9 with US-trained model.

The sort gate was single viable CD3+CD4+CD8-CD45RO+ cells for memory CD4+ T cells. Germline CDR1 reads SGHTA; CDR2 reads FQGNSA. Trimming removed 3 bases at V and 7 bases at J, with 10 bases between. This CDR3 contains 13 residues. Note on this clone: What it binds is unknown.

Per the original methods: After removing out-of-frame reads, approximately 2.2 million distinct TCRbeta sequences remained. Some clones are missing from TCRdb's copy, which holds only in-frame ones; the method was immunoSEQ multiplex PCR. V and J calls and clone size are as listed in that table; D and trimming were resolved from the DNA. The sample holds tens of thousands of clones, approximately 80% seen once. Material: memory CD4+ T cells from blood. This sequence joins TRBV7-2 and TRBJ1-5; no reliable D call. The sequence was obtained from an adult in good health and CMV-seronegative. The DNA for the CDR3 is TGTGCCAGCAGCTTCTCTAATAAGCAGCCCCAGCATTTT. It is translated as CASSFSNKQPQHF.